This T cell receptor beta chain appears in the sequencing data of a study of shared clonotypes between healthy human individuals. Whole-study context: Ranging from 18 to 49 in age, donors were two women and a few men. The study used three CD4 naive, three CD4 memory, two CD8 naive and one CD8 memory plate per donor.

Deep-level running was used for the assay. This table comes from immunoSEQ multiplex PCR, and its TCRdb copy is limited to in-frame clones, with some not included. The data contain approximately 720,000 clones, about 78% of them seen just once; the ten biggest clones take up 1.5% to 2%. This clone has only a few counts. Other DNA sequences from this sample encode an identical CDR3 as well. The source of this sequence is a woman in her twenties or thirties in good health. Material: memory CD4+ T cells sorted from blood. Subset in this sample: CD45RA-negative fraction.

In DNA form, the CDR3 reads TGTGCCAGCTCGCCAGGACTAGCGGCGAACACCGGGGAGCTGTTTTTT. Amino acids: CASSPGLAANTGELFF. The gene calls are TRBV18 and TRBJ2-2; 10 bases are a match to TRBD2. Germline V gene data show CDR1 as KGHSH and CDR2 as LQKENI. V shed 6 bases and J 0 bases; nucleotides not matched to a gene: 4. The CDR3 totals 16 residues.